The TCR beta chain described here comes from a study of T-cell reconstitution after alpha-beta-depleted transplantation in children. Molecular barcoding with unique molecular identifiers was used for the TCRbeta library. TCRdb re-called the PCR reads through MiXCR, storing one row per CDR3 protein. The sample holds about 250,000 distinct CDR3 sequences, roughly a quarter seen once. The V and J ends lost 4 bases and 5 bases, in that order; junction bases with no gene match: 15. Germline V lookup: CDR1 SGHRS, CDR2 YFSETQ. This CDR3 contains 17 residues. Study-level points and caveats: Surviving recipient T cells and intrathymic progenitors accounted for some patients' high TCRbeta diversity at day 60. Reportedly, only several hundred clones from non-depleted graft cells drove alpha-beta T-cell counts at about two months. T-cell counts and diversity were attributed mostly to newly produced T cells one year after transplant.

This clonotype has only a few counts. Its antigen is not known. The gene calls are TRBV5-1 and TRBJ1-1; 9 nucleotides line up with TRBD1. The clonotype originates from a female patient aged 2-10 years who had a stem cell transplant for congenital amegakaryocytic thrombocytopenia, so the T cells may come from the graft donor. The sequences come from PBMCs, mostly from graft donor cells, collected 360 days after TCRalphabeta/CD19-depleted stem cell transplant. The CDR3 nucleotides are TGCGCCAGCAGCCCGTCCCGGGACAGGGTACCGGGGACTGAAGCTTTCTTT. This codes for CASSPSRDRVPGTEAFF. The full variable domain, rest sourced from reference TRBV5-1 and TRBJ1-1, is KAGVTQTPRYLIKTRGQQVTLSCSPISGHRSVSWYQQTPGQGLQFLFEYFSETQRNKGNFPGRFSGRQFSNSRSEMNVSTLELGDSALYLCASSPSRDRVPGTEAFFGQGTRLTVV.